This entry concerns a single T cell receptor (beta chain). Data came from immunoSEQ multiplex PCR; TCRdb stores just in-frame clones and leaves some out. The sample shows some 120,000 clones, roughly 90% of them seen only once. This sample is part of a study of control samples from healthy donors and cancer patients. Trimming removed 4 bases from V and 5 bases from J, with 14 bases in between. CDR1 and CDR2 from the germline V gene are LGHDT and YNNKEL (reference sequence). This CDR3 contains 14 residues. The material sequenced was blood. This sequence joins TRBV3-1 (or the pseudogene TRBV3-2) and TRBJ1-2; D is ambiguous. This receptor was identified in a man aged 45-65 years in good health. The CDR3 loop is CASSPSGGRYGYTF. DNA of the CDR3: TGTGCCAGCAGCCCCAGTGGAGGGAGATATGGCTACACCTTC.